A selection of T cell receptor beta chains follows, all from one sample in a study of vaccination and CD4 T cells after COVID-19. No cognate antigen is known for these TCRs. TCRdb reprocessed the PCR reads with MiXCR, giving one entry per CDR3 protein. The sample lists about 6,600 distinct CDR3 sequences, about 20% seen once, with about a quarter in the top ten. The specimen was CD4+ T cells from blood, cultured in vitro, collected after SARS-CoV-2 vaccination. The receptors derive from a human donor who had recovered from COVID-19. Both conserved end residues are part of each CDR3. Fields, in order: clone size, V gene, J gene, D gene, CDR3 protein, CDR3 DNA. A D gene is named only where the DNA matches it firmly. Expanded clones are given a class, and other clones once, few, many or no size at all.

clone size: -; V gene: TRBV20-1; J gene: TRBJ1-1; D gene: TRBD1; CDR3 protein: CSAPRPDRGDTEAFF; CDR3 DNA: TGCAGTGCTCCTAGACCCGACAGGGGGGACACTGAAGCTTTCTTT
clone size: large; V gene: TRBV20-1; J gene: TRBJ2-1; D gene: -; CDR3 protein: CSAPKDGGYNEQFF; CDR3 DNA: TGCAGTGCCCCAAAGGACGGCGGGTACAATGAGCAGTTCTTC
clone size: few; V gene: TRBV7-9; J gene: TRBJ2-1; D gene: -; CDR3 protein: CASSEGGAGGNEQFF; CDR3 DNA: TGTGCCAGCAGCGAAGGGGGGGCAGGTGGGAATGAGCAGTTCTTC
clone size: -; V gene: TRBV18; J gene: TRBJ2-7; D gene: TRBD2; CDR3 protein: CASSSTSGTTYEQYF; CDR3 DNA: TGTGCCAGCTCATCCACTAGCGGGACCACCTACGAGCAGTACTTC
clone size: -; V gene: TRBV6-1; J gene: TRBJ1-5; D gene: -; CDR3 protein: CASSPTVWGASNQPQHF; CDR3 DNA: TGTGCCAGCAGTCCCACCGTCTGGGGGGCGAGCAATCAGCCCCAGCATTTT
clone size: -; V gene: TRBV6-5; J gene: TRBJ2-7; D gene: -; CDR3 protein: CASSYLMEYPTYEQYF; CDR3 DNA: TGTGCCAGCAGTTATCTGATGGAGTACCCCACCTACGAGCAGTACTTC
clone size: medium-sized; V gene: TRBV27; J gene: TRBJ2-7; D gene: TRBD1; CDR3 protein: CASSSIQGAFSEQYF; CDR3 DNA: TGTGCCAGCAGTTCTATACAGGGGGCCTTCTCCGAGCAGTACTTC
clone size: few; V gene: TRBV24-1; J gene: TRBJ1-2; D gene: -; CDR3 protein: CAASRQGGGSNYGYTF; CDR3 DNA: TGTGCCGCCTCAAGGCAGGGAGGAGGATCTAACTATGGCTACACCTTC
clone size: -; V gene: TRBV28; J gene: TRBJ2-1; D gene: -; CDR3 protein: CASTSLWEAQFF; CDR3 DNA: TGTGCCAGCACTTCCCTATGGGAGGCTCAGTTCTTC
clone size: -; V gene: TRBV7-6; J gene: TRBJ2-3; D gene: -; CDR3 protein: CASSIGPNTDTQYF; CDR3 DNA: TGTGCCAGCAGCATAGGACCGAACACAGATACGCAGTATTTT
clone size: -; V gene: TRBV6-5; J gene: TRBJ2-3; D gene: -; CDR3 protein: CASSYQRRDSGDTQYF; CDR3 DNA: TGTGCCAGCAGTTATCAGAGGCGCGATTCAGGGGATACGCAGTATTTT
clone size: -; V gene: TRBV10-1; J gene: TRBJ2-1; D gene: -; CDR3 protein: CASSEGGLTGEQFF; CDR3 DNA: TGCGCCAGCAGTGAAGGTGGACTCACCGGGGAGCAGTTCTTC
clone size: few; V gene: TRBV28; J gene: TRBJ2-1; D gene: TRBD1; CDR3 protein: CASSTGTVAYNEQFF; CDR3 DNA: TGTGCCAGCAGTACCGGGACAGTGGCTTACAATGAGCAGTTCTTC
clone size: -; V gene: TRBV5-6; J gene: TRBJ1-1; D gene: -; CDR3 protein: CASSLVPTGTEAFF; CDR3 DNA: TGTGCCAGCAGCTTAGTCCCGACGGGCACTGAAGCTTTCTTT
clone size: -; V gene: TRBV2; J gene: TRBJ1-5; D gene: TRBD1; CDR3 protein: CASSWGQGSNQPQHF; CDR3 DNA: TGTGCCAGCAGTTGGGGACAGGGCAGCAATCAGCCCCAGCATTTT
clone size: -; V gene: TRBV6-1; J gene: TRBJ1-2; D gene: TRBD1; CDR3 protein: CASSESGGTNYGYTF; CDR3 DNA: TGTGCCAGCAGTGAATCAGGGGGTACTAACTATGGCTACACCTTC
clone size: few; V gene: TRBV28; J gene: TRBJ1-2; D gene: -; CDR3 protein: CASSLSGIHYGYTF; CDR3 DNA: TGTGCCAGCAGTTTGTCGGGTATCCACTATGGCTACACCTTC
clone size: -; V gene: TRBV5-6; J gene: TRBJ2-1; D gene: -; CDR3 protein: CASSLVGGNEQFF; CDR3 DNA: TGTGCCAGCAGCTTGGTGGGGGGCAATGAGCAGTTCTTC
clone size: -; V gene: TRBV28; J gene: TRBJ1-1; D gene: -; CDR3 protein: CASKGFRLMNTEAFF; CDR3 DNA: TGTGCCAGCAAAGGGTTCAGACTCATGAACACTGAAGCTTTCTTT
clone size: -; V gene: TRBV5-8; J gene: TRBJ2-6; D gene: -; CDR3 protein: CASSFSGTSSGANVLTF; CDR3 DNA: TGTGCCAGCAGCTTTTCGGGAACCTCTTCTGGGGCCAACGTCCTGACTTTC
clone size: medium-sized; V gene: TRBV6-1; J gene: TRBJ2-7; D gene: TRBD1; CDR3 protein: CASGWDRGHEQYF; CDR3 DNA: TGTGCCAGCGGGTGGGACAGGGGCCACGAGCAGTACTTC
clone size: few; V gene: TRBV5-1; J gene: TRBJ1-5; D gene: -; CDR3 protein: CASSLGVDGGQPQHF; CDR3 DNA: TGCGCCAGCAGCTTGGGTGTCGATGGCGGTCAGCCCCAGCATTTT
clone size: medium-sized; V gene: TRBV7-6; J gene: TRBJ2-5; D gene: -; CDR3 protein: CASSLARSPETQYF; CDR3 DNA: TGTGCCAGCAGCTTAGCGCGCAGTCCGGAGACCCAGTACTTC
clone size: medium-sized; V gene: TRBV20-1; J gene: TRBJ1-6; D gene: -; CDR3 protein: CSAGEGNSPLHF; CDR3 DNA: TGCAGTGCCGGGGAAGGTAATTCACCCCTCCACTTT
clone size: -; V gene: TRBV6-2/TRBV6-3; J gene: TRBJ2-7; D gene: TRBD2; CDR3 protein: CASSYGTSVTYEQYF; CDR3 DNA: TGTGCCAGCAGTTATGGGACTAGCGTCACCTACGAGCAGTACTTC
clone size: few; V gene: TRBV28; J gene: TRBJ1-2; D gene: TRBD1; CDR3 protein: CASKTGVGGYTF; CDR3 DNA: TGTGCCAGCAAAACAGGGGTGGGTGGCTACACCTTC
clone size: -; V gene: TRBV18; J gene: TRBJ1-6; D gene: TRBD1; CDR3 protein: CASRNDRDYNSPLHF; CDR3 DNA: TGTGCCAGCCGGAATGACAGGGACTATAATTCACCCCTCCACTTT
clone size: -; V gene: TRBV5-5; J gene: TRBJ2-7; D gene: TRBD2; CDR3 protein: CASSPPWLAGGPQYF; CDR3 DNA: TGTGCCAGCAGCCCTCCGTGGCTAGCGGGAGGGCCCCAGTACTTC
clone size: few; V gene: TRBV10-3; J gene: TRBJ2-5; D gene: TRBD2; CDR3 protein: CAISAVSGLAAETQYF; CDR3 DNA: TGTGCCATCAGTGCCGTATCGGGACTAGCAGCAGAGACCCAGTACTTC
clone size: few; V gene: TRBV20-1; J gene: TRBJ1-4; D gene: -; CDR3 protein: CSASEGANEKLFF; CDR3 DNA: TGCAGTGCTAGTGAGGGGGCTAATGAAAAACTGTTTTTT
clone size: -; V gene: TRBV2; J gene: TRBJ2-7; D gene: -; CDR3 protein: CASSEDYYEQYF; CDR3 DNA: TGTGCCAGCAGTGAAGACTACTACGAGCAGTACTTC
clone size: -; V gene: TRBV27; J gene: TRBJ1-2; D gene: TRBD1; CDR3 protein: CASGKQTGVLSYTF; CDR3 DNA: TGTGCCAGCGGAAAGCAGACAGGGGTTCTAAGCTACACCTTC
clone size: -; V gene: TRBV11-3; J gene: TRBJ2-5; D gene: -; CDR3 protein: CASSFNGIPNPDQETQYF; CDR3 DNA: TGTGCCAGCAGCTTTAATGGCATTCCGAATCCGGACCAAGAGACCCAGTACTTC
clone size: few; V gene: TRBV10-1; J gene: TRBJ1-2; D gene: -; CDR3 protein: CASSPGTARYGYTF; CDR3 DNA: TGCGCCAGCAGCCCCGGGACGGCCCGCTATGGCTACACCTTC
clone size: -; V gene: TRBV6-4; J gene: TRBJ2-3; D gene: TRBD2; CDR3 protein: CASSDSASGGADTQYF; CDR3 DNA: TGTGCCAGCAGTGATTCGGCTAGCGGGGGGGCAGATACGCAGTATTTT
clone size: -; V gene: TRBV2; J gene: TRBJ2-3; D gene: TRBD2; CDR3 protein: CASITGGTKDTQYF; CDR3 DNA: TGTGCCAGCATTACGGGGGGAACTAAAGATACGCAGTATTTT
clone size: few; V gene: TRBV20-1; J gene: TRBJ2-7; D gene: -; CDR3 protein: CSAWGGAGQQYF; CDR3 DNA: TGCAGTGCTTGGGGGGGCGCCGGACAGCAGTACTTC
clone size: few; V gene: TRBV10-1; J gene: TRBJ2-7; D gene: TRBD1; CDR3 protein: CASSESGQGKRQYF; CDR3 DNA: TGCGCCAGCAGTGAGTCTGGACAGGGAAAGAGGCAGTACTTC
clone size: once; V gene: TRBV25-1; J gene: TRBJ2-5; D gene: TRBD2; CDR3 protein: CASSESGGRQETQYF; CDR3 DNA: TGTGCCAGCAGTGAAAGCGGGGGGCGGCAAGAGACCCAGTACTTC
clone size: -; V gene: TRBV6-1; J gene: TRBJ2-3; D gene: -; CDR3 protein: CASRLDTRTDAQYF; CDR3 DNA: TGTGCCAGCAGATTGGACACCCGCACAGATGCGCAGTATTTT
clone size: -; V gene: TRBV20-1; J gene: TRBJ2-6; D gene: -; CDR3 protein: CSARDLLEVSGANVLTF; CDR3 DNA: TGCAGTGCTAGAGATCTTTTGGAGGTCTCTGGGGCCAACGTCCTGACTTTC
clone size: -; V gene: TRBV4-1; J gene: TRBJ1-1; D gene: -; CDR3 protein: CASSQEGRGGVAFF; CDR3 DNA: TGCGCCAGCAGCCAAGAAGGTAGGGGGGGGGTGGCTTTCTTT
clone size: few; V gene: TRBV20-1; J gene: TRBJ1-1; D gene: -; CDR3 protein: CSASLLGGTEAFF; CDR3 DNA: TGCAGTGCTAGTCTTCTGGGAGGCACTGAAGCTTTCTTT
clone size: -; V gene: TRBV4-2; J gene: TRBJ1-1; D gene: TRBD1; CDR3 protein: CASSPRQGSVTEAFF; CDR3 DNA: TGTGCCAGCAGCCCGAGACAGGGTTCGGTGACTGAAGCTTTCTTT
clone size: few; V gene: TRBV10-3; J gene: TRBJ2-7; D gene: -; CDR3 protein: CAISSRGLSEQYF; CDR3 DNA: TGTGCCATCAGTAGCCGGGGCCTATCGGAGCAGTACTTC
clone size: few; V gene: TRBV6-1; J gene: TRBJ1-2; D gene: -; CDR3 protein: CASRLTEEYGYTF; CDR3 DNA: TGTGCCAGCAGGCTGACAGAGGAGTATGGCTACACCTTC
clone size: few; V gene: TRBV6-1; J gene: TRBJ1-1; D gene: -; CDR3 protein: CASSGAGFGAFF; CDR3 DNA: TGTGCCAGCAGTGGGGCGGGGTTTGGAGCTTTCTTT
clone size: -; V gene: TRBV29-1; J gene: TRBJ2-7; D gene: TRBD2; CDR3 protein: CSVESLWTSGGAYEQYF; CDR3 DNA: TGCAGCGTTGAATCCCTCTGGACTAGCGGGGGGGCCTACGAGCAGTACTTC